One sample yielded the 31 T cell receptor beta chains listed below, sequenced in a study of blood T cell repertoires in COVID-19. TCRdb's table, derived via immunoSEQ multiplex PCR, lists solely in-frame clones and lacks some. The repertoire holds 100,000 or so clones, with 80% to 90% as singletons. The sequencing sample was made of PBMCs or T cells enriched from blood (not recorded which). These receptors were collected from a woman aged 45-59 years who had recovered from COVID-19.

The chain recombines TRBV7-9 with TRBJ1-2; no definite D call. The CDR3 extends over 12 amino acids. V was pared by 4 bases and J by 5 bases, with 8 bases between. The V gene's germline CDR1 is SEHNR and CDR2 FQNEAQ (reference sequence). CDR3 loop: CASSSGFYGYTF. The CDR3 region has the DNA TGTGCCAGCAGCTCAGGATTTTATGGCTACACCTTC.

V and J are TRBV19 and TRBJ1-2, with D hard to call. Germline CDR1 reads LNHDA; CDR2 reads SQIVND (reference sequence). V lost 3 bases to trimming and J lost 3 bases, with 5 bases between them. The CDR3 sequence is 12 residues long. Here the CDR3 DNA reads TGTGCCAGTAGTATGGCATACTATGGCTACACCTTC. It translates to CASSMAYYGYTF.

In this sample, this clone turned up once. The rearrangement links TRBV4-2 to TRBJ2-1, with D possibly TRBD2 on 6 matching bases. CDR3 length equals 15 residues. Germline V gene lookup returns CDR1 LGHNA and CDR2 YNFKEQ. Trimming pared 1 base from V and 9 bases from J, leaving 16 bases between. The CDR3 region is CASSQVGGAPGEQFF. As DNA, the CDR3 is TGTGCCAGCAGCCAAGTCGGGGGTGCACCTGGTGAGCAGTTCTTC.

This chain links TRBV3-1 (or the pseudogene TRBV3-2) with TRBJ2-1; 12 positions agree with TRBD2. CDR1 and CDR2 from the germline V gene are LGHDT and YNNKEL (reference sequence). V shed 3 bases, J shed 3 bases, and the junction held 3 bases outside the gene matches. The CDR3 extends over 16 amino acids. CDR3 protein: CASSHGLAGFYNEQFF. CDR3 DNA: TGTGCCAGCAGCCACGGACTAGCGGGATTCTACAATGAGCAGTTCTTC.

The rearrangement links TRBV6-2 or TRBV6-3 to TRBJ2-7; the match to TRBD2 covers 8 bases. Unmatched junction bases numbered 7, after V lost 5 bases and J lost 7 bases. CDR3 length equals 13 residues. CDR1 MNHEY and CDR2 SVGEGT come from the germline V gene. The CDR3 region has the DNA TGTGCCAGCAGTCCAGGGACTAGAAGGGAGCAGTACTTC. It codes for CASSPGTRREQYF.

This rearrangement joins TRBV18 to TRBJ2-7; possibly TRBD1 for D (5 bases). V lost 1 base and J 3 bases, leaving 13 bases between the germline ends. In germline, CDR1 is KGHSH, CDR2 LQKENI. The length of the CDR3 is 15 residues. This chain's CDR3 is CASSPQEGAGYEQYF. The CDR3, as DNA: TGTGCCAGCTCACCACAGGAAGGGGCAGGCTACGAGCAGTACTTC.

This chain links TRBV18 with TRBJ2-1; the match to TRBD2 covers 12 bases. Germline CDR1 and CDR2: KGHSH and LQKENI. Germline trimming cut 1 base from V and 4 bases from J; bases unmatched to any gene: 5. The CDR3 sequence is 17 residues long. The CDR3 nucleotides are TGTGCCAGCTCACCACTTGTCCTAGCGGGAGGGTACAATGAGCAGTTCTTC. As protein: CASSPLVLAGGYNEQFF.

CDR3 coding DNA: TGTGCCAGCAGATACCAGGGTTACTATGGCTACACCTTC. As protein: CASRYQGYYGYTF. V is TRBV6-5 and J is TRBJ1-2; a possible D gene is TRBD1 (5 bases). V was pared by 6 bases and J by 3 bases, with 11 bases between. The length of the CDR3 is 13 residues. CDR1 and CDR2 from the germline V gene are MNHEY and SVGAGI.

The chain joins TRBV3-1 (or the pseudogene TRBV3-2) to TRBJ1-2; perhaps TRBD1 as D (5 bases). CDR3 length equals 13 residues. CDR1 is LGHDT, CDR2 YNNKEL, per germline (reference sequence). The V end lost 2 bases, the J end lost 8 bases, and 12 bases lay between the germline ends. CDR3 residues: CASSQHPGQGYTF. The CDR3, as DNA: TGTGCCAGCAGCCAACACCCAGGGCAAGGCTACACCTTC.

The CDR3 loop reads CASATSGRPPFF. CDR3 sequence (DNA): TGTGCCAGCGCCACTAGCGGGAGACCCCCGTTCTTC. The chain links TRBV28 to TRBJ2-1; the match to TRBD2 covers 11 bases. The CDR3 is made up of 12 amino acids. V was clipped by 8 bases and J by 15 bases; unmatched bases: 9. Germline CDR1 MDHEN, CDR2 SYDVKM.

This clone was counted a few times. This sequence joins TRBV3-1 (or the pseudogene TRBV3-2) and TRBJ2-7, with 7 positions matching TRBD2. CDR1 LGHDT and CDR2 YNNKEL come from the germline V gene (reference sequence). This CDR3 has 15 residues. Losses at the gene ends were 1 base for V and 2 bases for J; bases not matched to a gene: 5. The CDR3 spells CASSQVASGPYEQYF. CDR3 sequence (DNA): TGTGCCAGCAGCCAAGTGGCTAGCGGACCCTACGAGCAGTACTTC.

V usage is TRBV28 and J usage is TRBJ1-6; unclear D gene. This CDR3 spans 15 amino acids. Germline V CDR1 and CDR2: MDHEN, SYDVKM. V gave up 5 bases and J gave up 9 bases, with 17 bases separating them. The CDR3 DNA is TGTGCCAGCAGTCAATCTCGGGTAATCGGTTCACCCCTCCACTTT. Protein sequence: CASSQSRVIGSPLHF.

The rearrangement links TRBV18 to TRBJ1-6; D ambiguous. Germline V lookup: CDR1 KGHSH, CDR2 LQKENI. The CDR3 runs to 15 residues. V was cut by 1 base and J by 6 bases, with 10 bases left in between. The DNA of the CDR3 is TGTGCCAGCTCACCACAAGGCTACAGTAATTCACCCCTCCACTTT. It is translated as CASSPQGYSNSPLHF.

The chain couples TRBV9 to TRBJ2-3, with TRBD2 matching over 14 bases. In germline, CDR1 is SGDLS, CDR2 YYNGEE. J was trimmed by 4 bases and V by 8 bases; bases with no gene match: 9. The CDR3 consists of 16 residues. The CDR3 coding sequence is TGTGCCAGTTCCGGGACTAGCGGGGGTGGCGCAGATACGCAGTATTTT. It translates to CASSGTSGGGADTQYF.

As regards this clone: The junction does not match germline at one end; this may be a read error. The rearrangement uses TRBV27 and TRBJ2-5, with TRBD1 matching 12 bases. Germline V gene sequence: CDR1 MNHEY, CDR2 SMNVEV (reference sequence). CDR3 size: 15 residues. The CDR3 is CASSPGTGGSRVEDF. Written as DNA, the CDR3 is TGTGCCAGCAGTCCCGGGACAGGGGGCTCGAGAGTCGAGGACTTC.

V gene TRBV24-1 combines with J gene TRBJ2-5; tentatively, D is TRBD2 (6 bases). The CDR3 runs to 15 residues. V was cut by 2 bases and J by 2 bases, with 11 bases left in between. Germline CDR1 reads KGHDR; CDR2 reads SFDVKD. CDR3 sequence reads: CATSDWRGNQETQYF. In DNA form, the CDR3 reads TGTGCCACCAGTGATTGGAGGGGAAATCAAGAGACCCAGTACTTC.

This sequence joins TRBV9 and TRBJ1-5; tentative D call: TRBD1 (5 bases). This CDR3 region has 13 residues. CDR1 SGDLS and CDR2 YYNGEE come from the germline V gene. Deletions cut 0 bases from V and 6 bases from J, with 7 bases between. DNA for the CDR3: TGTGCCAGCAGCGTAGGGGGGGTTCAGCCCCAGCATTTT. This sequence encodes CASSVGGVQPQHF.

CDR3 nucleotide sequence: TGTGCCAGCAGTTTTTTCCCGGGAGGCGGATCACCCCTCCACTTT. Its protein product is CASSFFPGGGSPLHF. The chain links TRBV27 to TRBJ1-6; D ambiguous. V was shortened by 3 bases and J by 10 bases, with 16 bases between the two germline ends. The CDR3 contains 15 residues. CDR1 is MNHEY and CDR2 is SMNVEV in the germline V gene (reference sequence).

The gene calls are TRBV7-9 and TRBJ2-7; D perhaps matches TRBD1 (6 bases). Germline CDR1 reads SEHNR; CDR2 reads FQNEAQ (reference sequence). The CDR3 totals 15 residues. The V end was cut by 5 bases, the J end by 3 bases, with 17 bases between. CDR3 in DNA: TGTGCCAGCAGCGTTACCGGGACAAGCAACTACGAGCAGTACTTC. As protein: CASSVTGTSNYEQYF. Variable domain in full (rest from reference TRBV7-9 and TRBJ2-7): DTGVSQNPRHKITKRGQNVTFRCDPISEHNRLYWYRQTLGQGPEFLTYFQNEAQLEKSRLLSDRFSAERPKGSFSTLEIQRTEQGDSAMYLCASSVTGTSNYEQYFGPGTRLTVT.

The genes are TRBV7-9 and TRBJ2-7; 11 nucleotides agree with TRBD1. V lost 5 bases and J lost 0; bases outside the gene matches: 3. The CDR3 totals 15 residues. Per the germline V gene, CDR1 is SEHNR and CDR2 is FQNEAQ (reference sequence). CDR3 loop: CASSGTGGSSYEQYF. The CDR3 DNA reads TGTGCCAGCAGCGGGACAGGGGGTTCCTCCTACGAGCAGTACTTC.

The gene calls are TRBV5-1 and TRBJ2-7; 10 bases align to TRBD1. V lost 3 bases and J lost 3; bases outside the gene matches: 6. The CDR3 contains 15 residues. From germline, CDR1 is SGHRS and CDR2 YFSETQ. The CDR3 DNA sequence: TGCGCCAGCAGCTCCCGGGACAGGGGAGTCTACGAGCAGTACTTC. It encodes CASSSRDRGVYEQYF.

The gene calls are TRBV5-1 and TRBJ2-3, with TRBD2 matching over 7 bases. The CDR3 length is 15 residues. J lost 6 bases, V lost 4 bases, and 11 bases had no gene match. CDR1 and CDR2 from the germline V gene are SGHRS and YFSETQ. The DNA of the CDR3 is TGCGCCAGCAGCATGGGGGAGGGAGTCACGGATACGCAGTATTTT. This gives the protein CASSMGEGVTDTQYF. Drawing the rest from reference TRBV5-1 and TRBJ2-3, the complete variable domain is KAGVTQTPRYLIKTRGQQVTLSCSPISGHRSVSWYQQTPGQGLQFLFEYFSETQRNKGNFPGRFSGRQFSNSRSEMNVSTLELGDSALYLCASSMGEGVTDTQYFGPGTRLTVL.

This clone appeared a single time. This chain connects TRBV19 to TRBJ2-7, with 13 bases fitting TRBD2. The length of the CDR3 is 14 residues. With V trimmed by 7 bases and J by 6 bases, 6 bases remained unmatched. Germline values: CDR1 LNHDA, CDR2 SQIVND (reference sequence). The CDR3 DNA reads TGTGCCAGTACCCGGACTAGCGGGAGTCTCGAGCAGTACTTC. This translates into CASTRTSGSLEQYF.

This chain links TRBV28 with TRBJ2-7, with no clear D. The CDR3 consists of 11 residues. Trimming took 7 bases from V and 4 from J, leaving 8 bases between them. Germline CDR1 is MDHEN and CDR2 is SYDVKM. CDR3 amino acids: CASMEKYEQYF. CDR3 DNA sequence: TGTGCCAGCATGGAGAAATACGAGCAGTACTTC.

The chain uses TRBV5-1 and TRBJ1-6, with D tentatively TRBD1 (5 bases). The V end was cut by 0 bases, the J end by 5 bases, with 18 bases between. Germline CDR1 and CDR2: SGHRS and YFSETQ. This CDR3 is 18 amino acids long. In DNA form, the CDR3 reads TGCGCCAGCAGCTTGGCCTTAAGGACCGGGGGAAATAATTCACCCCTCCACTTT. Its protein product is CASSLALRTGGNNSPLHF. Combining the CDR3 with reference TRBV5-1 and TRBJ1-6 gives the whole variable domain KAGVTQTPRYLIKTRGQQVTLSCSPISGHRSVSWYQQTPGQGLQFLFEYFSETQRNKGNFPGRFSGRQFSNSRSEMNVSTLELGDSALYLCASSLALRTGGNNSPLHFGNGTRLTVT.

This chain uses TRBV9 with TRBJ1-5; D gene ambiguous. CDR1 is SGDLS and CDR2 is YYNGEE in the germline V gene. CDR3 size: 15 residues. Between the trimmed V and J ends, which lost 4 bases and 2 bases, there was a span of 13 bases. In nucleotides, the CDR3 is TGTGCCAGCAGCCCCGGTTTTGGAGGCAATCAGCCCCAGCATTTT. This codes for CASSPGFGGNQPQHF.

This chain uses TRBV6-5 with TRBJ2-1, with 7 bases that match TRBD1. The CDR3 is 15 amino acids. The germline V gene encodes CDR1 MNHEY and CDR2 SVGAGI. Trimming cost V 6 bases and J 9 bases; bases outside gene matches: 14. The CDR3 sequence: CASRSDRVWSGEQFF. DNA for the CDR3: TGTGCCAGCAGGTCAGACAGGGTGTGGTCAGGTGAGCAGTTCTTC.

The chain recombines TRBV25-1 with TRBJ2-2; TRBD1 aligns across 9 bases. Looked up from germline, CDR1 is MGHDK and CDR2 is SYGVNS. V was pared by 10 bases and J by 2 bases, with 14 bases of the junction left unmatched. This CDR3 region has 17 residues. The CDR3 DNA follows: TGTGCCACCCAACCGACGACAGGGGGTAAAAACACCGGGGAGCTGTTTTTT. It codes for CATQPTTGGKNTGELFF.

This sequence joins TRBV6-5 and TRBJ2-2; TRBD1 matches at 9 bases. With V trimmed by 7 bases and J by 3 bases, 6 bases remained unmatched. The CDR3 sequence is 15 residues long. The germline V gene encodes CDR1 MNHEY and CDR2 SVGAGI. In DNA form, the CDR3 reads TGTGCCAGCACTACCTGGACAGGGGACACCGGGGAGCTGTTTTTT. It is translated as CASTTWTGDTGELFF.

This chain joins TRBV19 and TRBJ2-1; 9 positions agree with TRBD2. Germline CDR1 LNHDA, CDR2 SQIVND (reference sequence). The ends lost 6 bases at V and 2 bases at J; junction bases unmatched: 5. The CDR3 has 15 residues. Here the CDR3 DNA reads TGTGCCAGTAGCAAGACTAGCGGAACCTACAATGAGCAGTTCTTC. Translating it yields CASSKTSGTYNEQFF. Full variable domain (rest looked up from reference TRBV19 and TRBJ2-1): DGGITQSPKYLFRKEGQNVTLSCEQNLNHDAMYWYRQDPGQGLRLIYYSQIVNDFQKGDIAEGYSVSREKKESFPLTVTSAQKNPTAFYLCASSKTSGTYNEQFFGPGTRLTVL.

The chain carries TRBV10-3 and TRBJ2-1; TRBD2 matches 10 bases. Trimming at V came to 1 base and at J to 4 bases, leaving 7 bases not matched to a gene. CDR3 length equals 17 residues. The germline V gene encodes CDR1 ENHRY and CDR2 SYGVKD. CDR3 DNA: TGTGCCATCAGTGAGTATCCCGGGACTAGCGCATACAATGAGCAGTTCTTC. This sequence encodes CAISEYPGTSAYNEQFF.